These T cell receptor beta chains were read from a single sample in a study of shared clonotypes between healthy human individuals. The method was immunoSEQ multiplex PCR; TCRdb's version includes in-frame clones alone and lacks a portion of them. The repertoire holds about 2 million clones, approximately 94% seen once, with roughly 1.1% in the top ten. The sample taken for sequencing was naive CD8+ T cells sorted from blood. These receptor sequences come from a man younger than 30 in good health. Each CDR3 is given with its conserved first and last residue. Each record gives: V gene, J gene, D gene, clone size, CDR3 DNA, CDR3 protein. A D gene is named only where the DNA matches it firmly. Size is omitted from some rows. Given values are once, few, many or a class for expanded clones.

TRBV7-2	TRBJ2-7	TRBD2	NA	TGTGCCAGCAGCCCGACTAGCTTCTTCGAGCAGTACTTC	CASSPTSFFEQYF
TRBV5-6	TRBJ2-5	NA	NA	TGTGCCAGCAGCTTGGGGGGGCTAAAAGAGACCCAGTACTTC	CASSLGGLKETQYF
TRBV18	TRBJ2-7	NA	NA	TGTGCCAGCTCACCAGCAGGGTACGAGCAGTACTTC	CASSPAGYEQYF
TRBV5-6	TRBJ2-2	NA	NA	TGTGCCAGCAGCCTTGGGCTCAACACCGGGGAGCTGTTTTTT	CASSLGLNTGELFF
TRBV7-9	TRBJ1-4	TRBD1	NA	TGTGCCAGCAGGGGGACAGGCCTTCCTGAAAAACTGTTTTTT	CASRGTGLPEKLFF
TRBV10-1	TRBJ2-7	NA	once	TGCGCCAGCAGTGAGACTAGTGGCTACGAGCAGTACTTC	CASSETSGYEQYF
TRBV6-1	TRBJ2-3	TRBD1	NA	TGTGCCAGCAGTGCCTACAGGGGTAGCACAGATACGCAGTATTTT	CASSAYRGSTDTQYF
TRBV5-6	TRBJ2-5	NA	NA	TGTGCCAGCAGCTTCCAGCCGGGACGAGTGGAAGAGACCCAGTACTTC	CASSFQPGRVEETQYF
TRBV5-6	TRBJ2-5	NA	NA	TGTGCCAGCAGCTTGGCCCCAGGGCCCGAAGAGACCCAGTACTTC	CASSLAPGPEETQYF
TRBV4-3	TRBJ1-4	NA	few	TGCGCCAGCAGCCAAGCACAGAGCTCTAATGAAAAACTGTTTTTT	CASSQAQSSNEKLFF
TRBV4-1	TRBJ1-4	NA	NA	TGCGCCAGCAGCCAAGATTCATATGCTATCTCAACTAATGAAAAACTGTTTTTT	CASSQDSYAISTNEKLFF
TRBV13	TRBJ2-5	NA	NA	TGTGCCAGCAGCTTAGAGTCGGGGGGCCCCCGAGAGACCCAGTACTTC	CASSLESGGPRETQYF
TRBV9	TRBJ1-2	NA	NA	TGTGCCAGCAGCGTAGATTGGGGGACTAATGGCTACACCTTC	CASSVDWGTNGYTF
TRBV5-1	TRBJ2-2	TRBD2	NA	TGCGCCAGCAGCTTTGGCACGGGACTAGAAAACACCGGGGAGCTGTTTTTT	CASSFGTGLENTGELFF
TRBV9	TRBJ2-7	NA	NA	TGTGCCAGCAGCGATGAAACCTACGAGCAGTACTTC	CASSDETYEQYF
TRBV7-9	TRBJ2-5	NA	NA	TGTGCCAGCAGCGTACCTGTGTCGGAGACCCAGTACTTC	CASSVPVSETQYF
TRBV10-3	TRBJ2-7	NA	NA	TGTGCCATCATCGTGGAACAGGGATCATCCTACGAGCAGTACTTC	CAIIVEQGSSYEQYF
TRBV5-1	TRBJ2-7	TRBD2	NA	TGCGCCAGCAGCTTGGACCCTAGCGGGGCCTACGAGCAGTACTTC	CASSLDPSGAYEQYF
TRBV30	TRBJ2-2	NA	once	TGTGCCTGGAGTGGGGGCTTCAGGCTGTTTTTT	CAWSGGFRLFF
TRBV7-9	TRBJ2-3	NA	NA	TGTGCCAGCAGCTTAGCAGTGCGGAACACAGATACGCAGTATTTT	CASSLAVRNTDTQYF
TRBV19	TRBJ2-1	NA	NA	TGTGCCAGTAGTATCGTGGTCTCCTACAATGAGCAGTTCTTC	CASSIVVSYNEQFF
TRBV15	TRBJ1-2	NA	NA	TGTGCCACCAGCAGAGATGGAGGGGACGGAAACTATGGCTACACCTTC	CATSRDGGDGNYGYTF
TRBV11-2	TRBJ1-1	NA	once	TGTGCCAGCAGCTTAAGGGGAGGGGACACTGAAGCTTTCTTT	CASSLRGGDTEAFF
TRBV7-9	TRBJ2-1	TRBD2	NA	TGTGCCAGCAGCTTAAAGGTAGCGGGAGTCAATGAGCAGTTCTTC	CASSLKVAGVNEQFF
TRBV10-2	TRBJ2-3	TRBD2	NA	TGCGCCAGCAGAATTCTAGCGGGAGCTCCAGATACGCAGTATTTT	CASRILAGAPDTQYF
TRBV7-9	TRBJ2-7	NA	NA	TGTGCCAGCAGCTTATTACAAACCTACGAGCAGTACTTC	CASSLLQTYEQYF